Below, one T cell receptor beta chain is given with its context. Authors' processing steps: Using reference gene primer amplification, nucleated cell counts were estimated. Measured with immunoSEQ multiplex PCR; TCRdb has only the in-frame clones, and not every one. The V and J calls and clone size are taken from that table; D and trimming were inferred from the DNA. The data show 370,000 or so clones, 81% seen once. This CDR3 spans 13 amino acids. The ends were cut back, 4 bases at V and 7 bases at J, with 14 bases in the middle. CDR1 SGHRS and CDR2 YFSETQ come from the germline V gene. The sample is drawn from a study of blood T cell repertoires in COVID-19. The overall study: There were acute and convalescent COVID-19 samples, and they came from the United States, Italy and Spain. PBMCs, B-cell-depleted T cells, or T cells were the source of the cDNA or gDNA that made up the material.

The receptor was derived from a human donor with acute or convalescent COVID-19. The donor label of this sample is uncertain. Sequenced material: peripheral blood. The J gene is TRBJ1-2, the V gene TRBV5-1; possibly TRBD1 for D (6 bases). CDR3 in amino acids: CASSHPGEGGYTF. In DNA, the CDR3 is TGCGCCAGCAGCCACCCAGGGGAGGGTGGCTACACCTTC.